This entry lists 18 T cell receptor beta chains sequenced from one sample in a study of CD8+ T cells in alopecia areata. The sequencing template was cDNA reverse transcribed from extracted RNA. Clones were read by immunoSEQ multiplex PCR, and TCRdb kept only the in-frame ones, dropping some. The table shows around 190,000 clones, with approximately 60% occurring only once. Sequenced input: CD8+ T cells sorted from blood. These receptors were taken from a human donor in good health.

About this clone: A read error may produce the germline difference seen at one junction end. The V and J genes are TRBV7-9 and TRBJ2-7, with a weak D call TRBD2 (6 bases). Germline V gene lookup returns CDR1 SEHNR and CDR2 FQNEAQ (reference sequence). CDR3 size: 15 residues. This CDR3 is CASSPGLPLSHEQYF. The CDR3 nucleotides are TGTGCCAGCAGCCCGGGACTTCCCCTCTCCCACGAGCAGTACTTC.

In this sample, this clone turned up a few times. V is TRBV12-5 and J is TRBJ1-2; D is possibly TRBD1 (5 bases). The germline V and J ends were trimmed by 5 bases and 2 bases, with 12 bases remaining between them. The germline CDR1 and CDR2 sequences are LGHNT and FRNRAP. The CDR3 runs to 14 residues. This CDR3 is CASGIATENYGYTF. The CDR3 DNA reads TGTGCTAGTGGTATAGCGACAGAAAACTATGGCTACACCTTC.

Only one count was recorded for this clone. The chain couples TRBV5-1 to TRBJ1-5; 9 nucleotides line up with TRBD1. Germline-derived CDR1 and CDR2 are SGHRS and YFSETQ. Trimming took 0 bases from V and 7 from J; bases not matched to a gene: 2. The CDR3 runs 14 residues. The CDR3 DNA is TGCGCCAGCAGCTTGGGACAGGGGGTCCAGCCCCAGCATTTT. This gives the protein CASSLGQGVQPQHF.

This clone came up a few times. J is TRBJ1-2 and V is TRBV11-2; D possibly corresponds to TRBD1 (5 bases). Germline lookup yields CDR1 SGHAT and CDR2 FQNNGV. This CDR3 has 15 amino acids. Trimming cost V 2 bases and J 7 bases, with 17 bases left between them. CDR3 coding DNA: TGTGCCAGCAGCTTAACGGGCTCGGGGGGGGTTGGCTACACCTTC. This gives the protein CASSLTGSGGVGYTF.

The chain couples TRBV4-1 to TRBJ1-2, with D perhaps TRBD1 (6 bases). The CDR3 loop spans 14 amino acids. CDR1 and CDR2 (germline): MGHRA, YSYEKL. The ends were cut back, 4 bases at V and 2 bases at J, with 11 bases in the middle. CDR3 amino acids: CASSPLGTNYGYTF. CDR3 DNA: TGCGCCAGCAGCCCTCTCGGGACAAACTATGGCTACACCTTC.

The chain uses TRBV27 and TRBJ1-5; D is perhaps TRBD1 (6 bases). Deletions cut 8 bases from V and 3 bases from J, with 11 bases between. Germline V gene sequence: CDR1 MNHEY, CDR2 SMNVEV (reference sequence). The CDR3 runs to 13 residues. The CDR3 loop reads CASAGADNQPQHF. In nucleotides, the CDR3 is TGTGCCAGCGCAGGGGCCGACAATCAGCCCCAGCATTTT.

The chain has TRBV29-1 and TRBJ2-3; D remains ambiguous. CDR3 length: 13 amino acids. The V gene's germline CDR1 is SQVTM and CDR2 ANQGSEA. Trimming took 4 bases from V and 0 from J, leaving 8 bases between them. DNA for the CDR3: TGCAGCGTTGCGGGCATAAGCACAGATACGCAGTATTTT. The encoded protein is CSVAGISTDTQYF.

The sample holds a few counts of this clone. The gene calls are TRBV25-1 and TRBJ2-2, with D hard to call. V was shortened by 5 bases and J by 6 bases, with 7 bases between the two germline ends. The CDR3 consists of 12 residues. The germline CDR1 and CDR2 sequences are MGHDK and SYGVNS. CDR3 sequence: CASSYNSGELFF. The CDR3 DNA sequence: TGTGCCAGCAGTTACAATTCCGGGGAGCTGTTTTTT. The whole variable domain, filled in from reference TRBV25-1 and TRBJ2-2, reads EADIYQTPRYLVIGTGKKITLECSQTMGHDKMYWYQQDPGMELHLIHYSYGVNSTEKGDLSSESTVSRIRTEHFPLTLESARPSHTSQYLCASSYNSGELFFGEGSRLTVL.

This clone was found a few times. The chain has TRBV13 and TRBJ2-3; D is uncertain. The CDR3 length is 12 residues. V dropped 7 bases and J dropped 5 bases, with 10 bases sitting between them. Looked up from germline, CDR1 is PRHDT and CDR2 is FYEKMQ (reference sequence). The CDR3 is CASTQLGDTQYF. The CDR3 nucleotides are TGTGCCAGCACGCAATTGGGAGATACGCAGTATTTT.

V gene TRBV30 combines with J gene TRBJ1-2; D is perhaps TRBD1 (6 bases). Trimming pared 2 bases from V and 5 bases from J, leaving 15 bases between. The CDR3 is 14 residues long. Germline lookup yields CDR1 GTSNPN and CDR2 SVGIG (reference sequence). The CDR3 spells CAWSSLGQTYGYTF. CDR3 nucleotides: TGTGCCTGGAGTTCCCTCGGACAGACGTATGGCTACACCTTC.

The rearrangement joins TRBV5-1 to TRBJ1-1; the match to TRBD1 covers 11 bases. The CDR3 has 15 amino acids. The ends lost 4 bases at V and 3 bases at J; junction bases unmatched: 5. Germline V lookup: CDR1 SGHRS, CDR2 YFSETQ. Here the CDR3 reads CASSSGTGGDTEAFF. CDR3 bases: TGCGCCAGCAGCAGCGGGACAGGGGGTGACACTGAAGCTTTCTTT.

This clone was seen a few times. The chain recombines TRBV7-9 with TRBJ2-7, with TRBD1 as a possible D gene (6 bases). V gave up 4 bases and J gave up 0 bases, with 7 bases separating them. CDR1 is SEHNR and CDR2 is FQNEAQ in the germline V gene (reference sequence). The CDR3 is 13 amino acids. This chain's CDR3 is CASSSGHSYEQYF. The CDR3 DNA follows: TGTGCCAGCAGCTCGGGACACTCCTACGAGCAGTACTTC.

The chain combines TRBV27 with TRBJ1-1, with D maybe TRBD1 (5 bases). The CDR3 runs to 13 residues. The V gene's germline CDR1 is MNHEY and CDR2 SMNVEV (reference sequence). Trimming left V 6 bases short and J 5 bases short, with 13 bases between. The CDR3 loop reads CASRDRGWTEAFF. In DNA, the CDR3 is TGTGCCAGCAGAGACAGAGGGTGGACTGAAGCTTTCTTT.

The chain links TRBV5-6 to TRBJ2-7; D might be TRBD2 (6 bases). The germline CDR1 and CDR2 sequences are SGHDT and YYEEEE. V dropped 2 bases and J dropped 6 bases, with 12 bases sitting between them. CDR3 size: 13 residues. CDR3 DNA sequence: TGTGCCAGCAGCTTCATACCGCGGGGCGAGCAGTACTTC. Protein sequence: CASSFIPRGEQYF.

The rearrangement joins TRBV11-1 to TRBJ2-5, with no clear D. Germline CDR1 and CDR2: SGHAT and FQDESV (reference sequence). The V end was cut by 2 bases, the J end by 6 bases, with 4 bases between. This CDR3 spans 11 amino acids. CDR3 in amino acids: CASSLSQTQYF. CDR3 coding DNA: TGTGCCAGCAGCTTAAGTCAGACCCAGTACTTC.

This chain uses TRBV27 with TRBJ2-1, with TRBD1 identical over 9 bases. The J segment lost 4 bases and the V segment lost 3 bases, leaving 4 bases of the junction unmatched. The CDR3 is 15 amino acids. Germline lookup yields CDR1 MNHEY and CDR2 SMNVEV (reference sequence). CDR3: CASSLTGGGYNEQFF. CDR3 bases: TGTGCCAGCAGTTTGACAGGGGGGGGGTACAATGAGCAGTTCTTC.

This rearrangement joins TRBV5-1 to TRBJ1-2; D is perhaps TRBD1 (6 bases). The CDR3 sequence is 14 residues long. Per the germline V gene, CDR1 is SGHRS and CDR2 is YFSETQ. Trimming stripped 0 bases from V and 1 base from J, with 7 bases between. CDR3 in amino acids: CASSLAGDNYGYTF. As DNA, the CDR3 is TGCGCCAGCAGCTTGGCAGGGGATAACTATGGCTACACCTTC.

This clone was counted between two and nine times. The rearrangement uses TRBV6-4 and TRBJ1-6; D uncertain. The CDR3 extends over 12 amino acids. The germline V and J ends were trimmed by 6 bases and 9 bases, with 9 bases remaining between them. Germline values: CDR1 MRHNA, CDR2 SNTAGT. The CDR3 sequence: CASRRRSSPLHF. The CDR3 DNA follows: TGTGCCAGCAGACGAAGGAGTTCACCCCTCCACTTT.